This T cell receptor beta chain appears in the sequencing data of a study of blood T cell repertoires in COVID-19. On the study more broadly: Collection of acute and convalescent COVID-19 samples took place in the United States, Italy and Spain. T cells, B-cell-depleted T cells, or PBMCs supplied cDNA or gDNA.

The J segment lost 7 bases and the V segment lost 2 bases, leaving 1 base of the junction unmatched. CDR1 is SGHRS and CDR2 is YFSETQ in the germline V gene. The CDR3 is 13 residues long. Authors' data handling: Estimated nucleated cell counts came from reference gene primer amplification. Here immunoSEQ multiplex PCR was the method, and the copy in TCRdb shows in-frame clones only, minus some. D and trimming were read from the DNA, whereas the V and J calls and clone size are those reported in that table. Counted here are hundreds of thousands of clones, about 86% occurring once; the ten biggest clones make up around 2.1%.

This clonotype was sampled from a young woman who had recovered from COVID-19. J is TRBJ1-4 and V is TRBV5-1, with TRBD1 matching over 8 bases. The sample consisted of peripheral blood. The CDR3 here is CASSFDRGEKLFF. For the CDR3, the DNA is TGCGCCAGCAGCTTCGACAGGGGTGAAAAACTGTTTTTT. Full variable domain (remainder filled in from reference TRBV5-1 and TRBJ1-4): KAGVTQTPRYLIKTRGQQVTLSCSPISGHRSVSWYQQTPGQGLQFLFEYFSETQRNKGNFPGRFSGRQFSNSRSEMNVSTLELGDSALYLCASSFDRGEKLFFGSGTQLSVL.